Here is one TCR beta chain with its context. V lost 4 bases, J lost 3 bases, and 7 bases stayed unmatched. CDR1 MGHDK and CDR2 SYGVNS come from the germline V gene. The CDR3 is 15 amino acids. The assay was immunoSEQ multiplex PCR, and TCRdb's table has in-frame clones only and misses some. The sample lists 250,000 to 300,000 clones, roughly 90% occurring once. This record comes from a study of blood T cell repertoires in COVID-19. The chain employs TRBV25-1 and TRBJ1-1; 8 bases are a match to TRBD1. Sequenced input: peripheral blood. This TCR derives from a woman in her fifties or sixties who had recovered from COVID-19. As DNA, the CDR3 is TGTGCCAGCAGTGGGTACAGGGGGATGTACACTGAAGCTTTCTTT. The encoded protein is CASSGYRGMYTEAFF. Variable domain in full (rest from reference TRBV25-1 and TRBJ1-1): EADIYQTPRYLVIGTGKKITLECSQTMGHDKMYWYQQDPGMELHLIHYSYGVNSTEKGDLSSESTVSRIRTEHFPLTLESARPSHTSQYLCASSGYRGMYTEAFFGQGTRLTVV.